This section outlines one T cell receptor (beta chain) sequence together with its context. Its antigen remains unidentified. One end of the junction does not line up with germline, which may come from a read error. The germline CDR1 and CDR2 sequences are LGHNA and YNFKEQ. The CDR3 has 15 residues. These data belong to a study of tumor-infiltrating lymphocytes in primary liver carcinoma. Study context: The patients comprised men and women between the ages of 30 and 69 years. Regardless of tissue type, samples showed similar yields of roughly 3.65 to 8 million productive TCRbeta reads.

Broader study findings: Reduced overlap was seen in tumor-adjacent and tumor-blood pairs versus tumor region pairs.

The template, 500 ng total RNA, yielded TCR beta cDNA made with a constant-region primer. TCR beta libraries came from three nested multiplex PCR rounds using slightly modified ARM-PCR. A C-beta reverse primer was combined with TRBV1-TRBV30 forward primers in the first two PCR rounds, and each round had around 10 cycles. TCRdb re-derived calls from the multiplex PCR reads in MiXCR, one entry per CDR3 protein. The data show about 190,000 distinct CDR3 sequences, around four fifths seen once. From unsorted bulk tissue weighing roughly 18-31 mg, DNA and RNA were co-extracted. Treatment-naive at the time, the patients had chronic HBV infection.

The specimen sequenced was tumor tissue from primary liver carcinoma. The rearrangement joins TRBV4-2 to TRBJ2-3; no clear D. This clonotype was sampled from a man in his forties or fifties with primary liver carcinoma and hepatitis B virus infection. As DNA, the CDR3 is TGTGCCAGCAGCCTAAGTGGGCAAAGCACATATACGCAGTATTTT. Its translation is CASSLSGQSTYTQYF.